The rows below give T cell receptor beta chains drawn from one sample of a study of blood T cell repertoires in COVID-19. Sequenced by immunoSEQ multiplex PCR; TCRdb stores in-frame clones only, minus some. Among 95,000 to 150,000 clones, more than 75% were seen once, and the ten largest hold 25% to 30%. Sequencing was done on a sample of peripheral blood. These receptors came from a woman aged 65 to 85 with acute or convalescent COVID-19. The CDR3 runs from the conserved cysteine through the conserved F or W. The order of the fields is V gene, J gene, clone size, D gene, CDR3 DNA, CDR3 protein. A D gene is named only where the DNA matches it firmly. Rows give clone size only sometimes, using once, few, many, or a class for an expanded clone.

>TRBV27|TRBJ1-4|NA|TRBD1
TGTGCCAGCAGTACGGGACAGCCCCATGAAAAACTGTTTTTT
CASSTGQPHEKLFF
>TRBV2|TRBJ1-6|few|NA
TGTGCCAGCAGTGAAGGGAACAGTTCACCCCTCCACTTT
CASSEGNSSPLHF
>TRBV7-3|TRBJ1-1|once|TRBD1
TGTGCCAGCAGCCTCAGAGGGGGACAGGGTTATAGGAACACTGAAGCTTTCTTT
CASSLRGGQGYRNTEAFF
>TRBV19|TRBJ2-3|NA|TRBD2
TGTGCCAGTTGGGGGGGGTCTAGCACAGATACGCAGTATTTT
CASWGGSSTDTQYF
>TRBV27|TRBJ2-7|NA|TRBD1
TGTGCCAGCACTACCTACGAGGACAGGCTAAACTACCACGGGGAGCAGTACTTC
CASTTYEDRLNYHGEQYF
>TRBV29-1|TRBJ2-7|NA|NA
TGCAGCGTTGTCGGACAGTTTAGCTACGAGCAGTACTTC
CSVVGQFSYEQYF
>TRBV2|TRBJ2-5|NA|TRBD2
TGTGCCAGCAGTGAGGGACTAGCAGAGGAGACCCAGTACTTC
CASSEGLAEETQYF
>TRBV11-2|TRBJ2-5|NA|TRBD2
TGTGCCAGCAGCCCTACGGGGGGGGGCGTGAAGACCCAGTACTTC
CASSPTGGGVKTQYF
>TRBV6-1|TRBJ2-7|NA|TRBD1
TGTGCCAGCAGTGACCCGGGACAGGGGCTCAACGAGCAGTACTTC
CASSDPGQGLNEQYF
>TRBV30|TRBJ1-3|NA|NA
TGTGCCTGGAGGGTCTCAGGGACTGGAAACACCATATATTTT
CAWRVSGTGNTIYF
>TRBV6-5|TRBJ1-2|NA|NA
TGTGCCAGCAGCCTAGGGGCGGGGGGGAACTATGGCTACACCTTC
CASSLGAGGNYGYTF
>TRBV5-1|TRBJ2-1|NA|TRBD1
TGCGCCAGCAGCTGGAGACAGGGGTTCAATGAGCAGTTCTTC
CASSWRQGFNEQFF
>TRBV7-7|TRBJ2-2|NA|TRBD1
TGTGCTAGCAGCCAAGGACAGGTGAACACCGGGGAGCTGTTTTTT
CASSQGQVNTGELFF
>TRBV7-9|TRBJ2-7|few|NA
TGTGCCAGCAGCTTAGACGAGGTCCTGGGCGAGCAGTACTTC
CASSLDEVLGEQYF
>TRBV11-2|TRBJ1-3|few|NA
TGTGCCAGCAGCTTTCGGGGGGACTCTGGAAACACCATATATTTT
CASSFRGDSGNTIYF
>TRBV7-9|TRBJ2-7|NA|TRBD1
TGTGCCAGCAGCCCGGGGACAGGGGAGGTGTACGAGCAGTACTTC
CASSPGTGEVYEQYF
>TRBV10-3|TRBJ1-3|NA|NA
TGTGCCATCAGATTTGACAATGGAAACACCATATATTTT
CAIRFDNGNTIYF
>TRBV10-1|TRBJ1-6|NA|NA
TGCGCCAGCAGTGGTCAAGCTAATTCACCCCTCCACTTT
CASSGQANSPLHF
>TRBV5-1|TRBJ2-3|once|TRBD2
TGCGCCAGCAGCCCAACAGCGGGGGGTGCAGATACGCAGTATTTT
CASSPTAGGADTQYF
>TRBV19|TRBJ1-4|NA|TRBD1
TGTGCCAGTAGTCCTGGGACAGGGCCTAATGAAAAACTGTTTTTT
CASSPGTGPNEKLFF
>TRBV21-1|TRBJ2-2|NA|NA
TGTGCCAGCACCCACAGATCCTGGGACAGGGGTTCCGGGGAGCTGTTTTTT
CASTHRSWDRGSGELFF
>TRBV28|TRBJ1-4|NA|TRBD1
TGTGCCAGCAGTCCCCCCGGGACAGGGACTAATGAAAAACTGTTTTTT
CASSPPGTGTNEKLFF
>TRBV5-6|TRBJ1-2|NA|NA
TGTGCCAGCAGTTTCCAGGGGAGCGACTACACCTTC
CASSFQGSDYTF
>TRBV2|TRBJ2-1|NA|TRBD2
TGTGCCAGCAGTCGGCTCGGCGGGGGGGCCGATGAGCAGTTCTTC
CASSRLGGGADEQFF
>TRBV28|TRBJ1-2|NA|TRBD1
TGTGCCAGCAGCCACGACAGGGACTATGGCTACACCTTC
CASSHDRDYGYTF
>TRBV19|TRBJ2-3|NA|TRBD2
TGTGCCAGCTCCGGGACTAGCGTCACAGATACGCAGTATTTT
CASSGTSVTDTQYF
>TRBV9|TRBJ2-5|NA|TRBD2
TGTGCCAGCAGCGGAGGTGGGACTAGCGGGGTAGAGACCCAGTACTTC
CASSGGGTSGVETQYF
>TRBV11-3|TRBJ1-3|NA|NA
TGTGCCAGCAGCTTAGATCGCCCAGGTCCTTTTCTTGGAAACACCATATATTTT
CASSLDRPGPFLGNTIYF
>TRBV28|TRBJ1-2|NA|NA
TGTGCCAGCAGTTCCCCCCGGGGCAGGGGATTTACCTATGGCTACACCTTC
CASSSPRGRGFTYGYTF
>TRBV15|TRBJ1-4|NA|NA
TGTGCCACCAGCAGAGATGGTATGTCGGTCGGTGAAAAACTGTTTTTT
CATSRDGMSVGEKLFF
>TRBV5-6|TRBJ1-2|NA|TRBD1
TGTGCCAGTTTACAGGGGGCGTCCTCCGGCTACACCTTC
CASLQGASSGYTF
>TRBV20-1|TRBJ2-3|once|TRBD2
TGCAGTGCTAGTCCGGGGGGGGACGTTGATACGCAGTATTTT
CSASPGGDVDTQYF
>TRBV11-2|TRBJ1-1|NA|NA
TGTGCCAGCAGCGGGGCCATTGAAGCTTTCTTT
CASSGAIEAFF
>TRBV4-1|TRBJ2-1|NA|TRBD2
TGCGCCAGCAGCCAAGGGGTAGGACTAGCGGGGACCGTTGGCTATGAGCAGTTCTTC
CASSQGVGLAGTVGYEQFF
>TRBV28|TRBJ1-4|once|TRBD1
TGTGCCAGCACCCCAAGAAGGGGGCAGGGTAATGAAAAACTGTTTTTT
CASTPRRGQGNEKLFF
>TRBV7-3|TRBJ1-1|NA|NA
TGTGCCAGCAGCTCTCATGGGGCCAACACTGAAGCTTTCTTT
CASSSHGANTEAFF
>TRBV19|TRBJ2-1|NA|TRBD1
TGTGCCAGTAGATTAGCCGGGACAGGATACAATGAGCAGTTCTTC
CASRLAGTGYNEQFF
>TRBV3-1/TRBV3-2|TRBJ2-2|NA|TRBD2
TGTGCCAGCAGCCAACTTGCACTAAGTCCGGGACTAGCGGTAACCGGGGAGCTGTTTTTT
CASSQLALSPGLAVTGELFF
>TRBV6-1|TRBJ2-6|NA|NA
TGTGCCAGCAGTGACGGGGGTTGGGGGGCCAACGTCCTGACTTTC
CASSDGGWGANVLTF
>TRBV30|TRBJ1-4|few|NA
TGTGCCTGGAGTTCAAGGGATGGGAGACGGGATGAAAAACTGTTTTTT
CAWSSRDGRRDEKLFF
>TRBV24-1|TRBJ2-1|NA|TRBD2
TGTGCCACCAGTGAACTTGGACTAGCGGGTGGCTCCTACAATGAGCAGTTCTTC
CATSELGLAGGSYNEQFF
>TRBV11-3|TRBJ2-1|NA|TRBD2
TGTGCCAGCAGCTTTAGCGGGGCCAGGAATGAGCAGTTCTTC
CASSFSGARNEQFF
>TRBV11-3|TRBJ2-7|NA|NA
TGTGCCAGCAGCCCACGGAGGGCAGGGATCTACGAGCAGTACTTC
CASSPRRAGIYEQYF
>TRBV7-8|TRBJ1-1|NA|TRBD1
TGTGCCAGCAGCTTCCAGACAGGGGGCGTAGCTTTCTTT
CASSFQTGGVAFF
>TRBV6-5|TRBJ1-2|NA|NA
TGTGCCAGCAGCCCGGGACACGCGGTTTGGGGCTACACCTTC
CASSPGHAVWGYTF
>TRBV2|TRBJ2-2|NA|NA
TGTGCCAGCAGTGGGAGGGAACCTAACACCGGGGAGCTGTTTTTT
CASSGREPNTGELFF
>TRBV5-1|TRBJ1-4|NA|NA
TGCGCCAGCAGCTTGGTGGTCACTCCGGCCGGGGGAAAACTGTTTTTT
CASSLVVTPAGGKLFF
>TRBV3-1/TRBV3-2|TRBJ2-7|NA|TRBD2
TGTGCCAGCAGCCACCTAGCGGGGGCGAACTACGAGCAGTACTTC
CASSHLAGANYEQYF
>TRBV5-1|TRBJ1-1|NA|NA
TGCGCCAGCAGCTTGTCGACGGGGACTGAAGCTTTCTTT
CASSLSTGTEAFF
>TRBV5-1|TRBJ1-3|few|NA
TGCGCCAGCAGCTTGGGGGGAGATCCTACTGGAAACACCATATATTTT
CASSLGGDPTGNTIYF
>TRBV12-3/TRBV12-4|TRBJ1-6|NA|NA
TGTGCCAGCAGCATTACGCGTTCACCCCTCCACTTT
CASSITRSPLHF
>TRBV6-5|TRBJ1-5|few|NA
TGTGCCAGCACCTACGGAGGGGAGGGTCAGCCCCAGCATTTT
CASTYGGEGQPQHF
>TRBV2|TRBJ1-3|NA|TRBD1
TGTGCCAGCAGAACCAGGGGGAGCGGAAACACCATATATTTT
CASRTRGSGNTIYF
>TRBV18|TRBJ2-7|NA|TRBD2
TGTGCCAGCTCACAAGATCAGCGGGGGGGTCCCTCCTACGAGCAGTACTTC
CASSQDQRGGPSYEQYF
>TRBV5-1|TRBJ1-3|NA|TRBD1
TGCGCCAGCAGCTTGGAAGGGACAGTACTCCTCTCTGGAAACACCATATATTTT
CASSLEGTVLLSGNTIYF
>TRBV4-1|TRBJ1-2|NA|NA
TGCGCCAGCAGCCAAGGAGGGGGAGGGACCGAGGGCTACACCTTC
CASSQGGGGTEGYTF
>TRBV29-1|TRBJ1-6|NA|TRBD1
TGCAGCGTCGGACAGGACTCCTATAATTCACCCCTCCACTTT
CSVGQDSYNSPLHF